This T cell receptor beta chain is drawn from a study of regulatory T cells in long-lasting Graves disease. This CDR3 is built from 14 residues. The J segment lost 1 base and the V segment lost 7 bases, leaving 5 bases of the junction unmatched. Germline CDR1 reads MNHEY; CDR2 reads SMNVEV (reference sequence). This clonotype was recorded at least ten times. The antigen is undetermined. Time point reported: newly diagnosed GD, antithyroid drugs for less than 3 months. Extracted PBMC RNA gave rise to the TCR library. Both iRepertoire HTBI primers and Arm-PCR of CDR3 regions were used to build the TCR beta libraries. TCRdb itself ran the multiplex PCR reads through MiXCR, one entry per CDR3 protein. The sample includes about 620,000 distinct CDR3 sequences, roughly 15% of them seen just once. Study-wide results and caveats: Possibly, too few samples lowered accuracy.

These data also featured in a second study, about T cells in Graves' hyperthyroidism and ophthalmopathy.

The sample consisted of peripheral blood mononuclear cells (PBMCs), taken at new diagnosis, from a patient treated with antithyroid drugs. This rearrangement joins TRBV27 to TRBJ1-1; TRBD1 agrees at 8 bases. This receptor was obtained from a woman in her thirties with Graves disease. The CDR3 DNA reads TGTGCCAGCAAAACAGGGGGAAAGAACACTGAAGCTTTCTTT. This encodes CASKTGGKNTEAFF.